This T cell receptor beta chain derives from a study of T cell repertoires in cytomegalovirus infection. Trimming cost V 4 bases and J 1 base, with 10 bases left between them. The CDR3 is 13 residues long. The germline gives CDR1 SQVTM, CDR2 ANQGSEA. One entry per CDR3 protein results from TCRdb running MiXCR on the reads. The top ten clones hold roughly 20% of a sample with 200,000 to 250,000 distinct CDR3 sequences, approximately 22% of them seen once. This TCR derives from a human donor in good health (CMV status not recorded). Some clones in this sample may be carry-over from other donors' samples. Specimen: CD8+ T cells from PBMCs. This sequence joins TRBV29-1 and TRBJ1-1; D unclear. CDR3 amino acids: CSVGSGSNTEAFF. The CDR3 DNA follows: TGCAGCGTTGGTTCCGGTTCGAACACTGAAGCTTTCTTT. The full variable domain, in which reference TRBV29-1 and TRBJ1-1 provide the parts outside the CDR3, is SAVISQKPSRDICQRGTSLTIQCQVDSQVTMMFWYRQQPGQSLTLIATANQGSEATYESGFVIDKFPISRPNLTFSTLTVSNMSPEDSSIYLCSVGSGSNTEAFFGQGTRLTVV.